Below, one T cell receptor beta chain is given with its context. Antigen unknown. The entry originates in a study of cytomegalovirus exposure and HLA in healthy donors. Turning to the study itself: Unique TCR beta sequences numbering about 100 million came from roughly 180 million T cells in an earlier analysis. Genetic ancestry analysis placed approximately 80% of the 398 donors that were genotyped in the Caucasian-associated cluster.

Researchers ran the PCR with 60 Vbeta and 13 Jbeta primers. The protocol was immunoSEQ multiplex PCR, while the TCRdb copy is restricted to in-frame clones and leaves out a portion. The sample lists around 150,000 clones; just under 80% were seen once. Study-level findings and limits: The authors excluded some V segments, including TRBV6-2 and TRBV6-3, as indistinguishable.

Germline CDR1 and CDR2: LNHNV and YYDKDF (reference sequence). The CDR3 spans 15 residues. Between the trimmed V and J ends, which lost 0 bases and 4 bases, there was a span of 9 bases. This clonotype originated in a man in his thirties or forties in good health. V and J are TRBV15 and TRBJ2-2; perhaps TRBD2 as D (6 bases). The sample taken for sequencing was PBMCs. CDR3 bases: TGTGCCACCAGCAGAGAGGCGGGACCCACCGGGGAGCTGTTTTTT. Encoded protein: CATSREAGPTGELFF.